This T cell receptor beta chain was profiled in a study of shared clonotypes between healthy human individuals. The count of this clone is one. Antigen unknown. Trimming cost V 4 bases and J 5 bases, with 9 bases left between them. Germline V CDR1 and CDR2: SGHAT, FQNNGV. There are 13 residues in the CDR3. Broader study findings: With a few donors compared, roughly 5% of naive CD4 clonotypes were shared.

The assay was immunoSEQ multiplex PCR, and TCRdb's table has in-frame clones only and misses some. The data hold some 630,000 clones, with 60% to 80% observed a single time. The sequenced material came from memory CD4+ T cells sorted from blood. Subset meaning: CD45RA-negative fraction. This sequence was found in a woman younger than 45 in good health. The gene calls are TRBV11-2 and TRBJ2-1; D remains unclear. The CDR3 protein is CASSSIRNNEQFF. The CDR3 region has the DNA TGTGCCAGCAGCTCAATCCGTAACAATGAGCAGTTCTTC.